The entry that follows covers one T cell receptor beta chain sequence. Its antigen remains unknown. The record originates from a study of PD-1 blockade in classical Hodgkin lymphoma. Regarding the study as a whole: Only CD4+ TCR diversity, not CD8+, had risen significantly by C4D1. Individuals who commenced nivolumab within less than 1 year of ASCT were excluded.

Trimming took 0 bases from V and 1 from J, leaving 9 bases between them. The CDR3 contains 15 residues. CDR1 and CDR2 (germline): SGHAT, FQNNGV. Method: immunoSEQ multiplex PCR; TCRdb's copy keeps in-frame clones and lacks some. The sample comprises some 21,000 clones, 80% of which are singletons, and 15% to 20% rests with the top ten. Each and every patient relapsed after autologous stem cell transplantation, and patients got differing brentuximab vedotin exposure. The V gene is TRBV11-2, the J gene TRBJ2-5; no reliable D call. The TCR originated in a human donor with classical Hodgkin lymphoma. The source was peripheral blood mononuclear cells (PBMCs), collected before the second cycle of nivolumab. The DNA for the CDR3 is TGTGCCAGCAGCTTAGATCTAAGGGCCCAAGAGACCCAGTACTTC. This codes for CASSLDLRAQETQYF.